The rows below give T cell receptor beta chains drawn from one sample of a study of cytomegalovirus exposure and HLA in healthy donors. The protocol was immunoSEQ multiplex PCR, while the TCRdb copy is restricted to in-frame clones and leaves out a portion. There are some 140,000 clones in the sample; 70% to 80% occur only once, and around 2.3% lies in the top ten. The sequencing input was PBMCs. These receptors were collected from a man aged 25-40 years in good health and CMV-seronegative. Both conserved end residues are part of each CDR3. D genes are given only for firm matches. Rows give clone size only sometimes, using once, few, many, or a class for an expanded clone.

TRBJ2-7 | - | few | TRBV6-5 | CASSRGRGAYEQYF | TGTGCCAGCAGCCGCGGAAGGGGTGCCTACGAGCAGTACTTC
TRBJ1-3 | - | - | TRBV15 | CATSRGKGVGNTIYF | TGTGCCACCAGCAGGGGCAAAGGGGTCGGAAACACCATATATTTT
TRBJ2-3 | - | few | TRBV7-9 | CASSLGPGSRTDTQYF | TGTGCCAGCAGCTTAGGCCCAGGGTCGCGCACAGATACGCAGTATTTT
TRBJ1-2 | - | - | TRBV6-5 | CASSPTGTAGRGYTF | TGTGCCAGCAGCCCCACAGGGACGGCCGGTCGTGGCTACACCTTC
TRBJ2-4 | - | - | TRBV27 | CASSVTGRAGKNIQYF | TGTGCCAGCAGCGTTACCGGAAGGGCGGGGAAAAACATTCAGTACTTC
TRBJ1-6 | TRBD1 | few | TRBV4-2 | CASSQANRGQGNSPLHF | TGTGCCAGCAGCCAAGCAAACAGGGGGCAGGGTAATTCACCCCTCCACTTT
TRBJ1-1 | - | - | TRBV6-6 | CASSSLDRLNTGAFF | TGTGCCAGCAGTTCCTTAGACAGGCTGAACACTGGAGCTTTCTTT
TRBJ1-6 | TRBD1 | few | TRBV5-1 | CASSLEWTGLSSYNSPLHF | TGCGCCAGCAGCTTGGAATGGACAGGGCTTAGCTCCTATAATTCACCCCTCCACTTT
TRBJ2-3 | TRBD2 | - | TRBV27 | CASSPPLGLGTDTQYF | TGTGCCAGCAGTCCCCCCCTGGGACTAGGCACAGATACGCAGTATTTT
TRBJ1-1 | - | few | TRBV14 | CASSQTGTPNTEAFF | TGTGCCAGCAGCCAAACCGGGACACCGAACACTGAAGCTTTCTTT
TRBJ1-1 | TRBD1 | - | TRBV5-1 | CASSYRTGNTEAFF | TGCGCCAGCAGCTATAGGACAGGGAACACTGAAGCTTTCTTT
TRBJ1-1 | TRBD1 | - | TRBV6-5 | CASSLGQGAAFF | TGTGCCAGCAGCCTCGGACAGGGGGCAGCTTTCTTT
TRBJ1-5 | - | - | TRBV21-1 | CASSTHKFRVSNQPQHF | TGTGCCAGCAGCACCCATAAGTTCAGGGTTAGCAATCAGCCCCAGCATTTT
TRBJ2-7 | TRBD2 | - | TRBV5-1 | CASSLPEGGGSYEQYF | TGCGCCAGCAGCCTCCCGGAGGGCGGGGGTTCCTACGAGCAGTACTTC
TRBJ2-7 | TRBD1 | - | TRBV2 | CASRSGTGPYEQYF | TGTGCCAGCAGGTCCGGGACAGGGCCCTACGAGCAGTACTTC
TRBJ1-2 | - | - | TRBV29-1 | CSGYSGHHPAIGGYTF | TGCAGCGGGTACTCGGGACACCATCCCGCTATTGGTGGCTACACCTTC
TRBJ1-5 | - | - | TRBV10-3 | CAITENSNQPQHF | TGTGCCATCACAGAAAATAGCAATCAGCCCCAGCATTTT
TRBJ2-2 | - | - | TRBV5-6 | CASSSGLGGGELFF | TGTGCCAGCAGCTCGGGACTGGGTGGAGGGGAGCTGTTTTTT
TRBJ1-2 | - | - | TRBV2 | CASSAQGSSDGYTF | TGTGCCAGCAGCGCCCAGGGTTCAAGTGATGGCTACACCTTC
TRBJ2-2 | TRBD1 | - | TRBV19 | CASSRTGAGELFF | TGTGCCAGTAGCCGGACAGGGGCCGGGGAGCTGTTTTTT
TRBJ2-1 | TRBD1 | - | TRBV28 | CASRRRGKGDEQFF | TGTGCCAGCAGGCGCAGGGGGAAGGGGGATGAGCAGTTCTTC
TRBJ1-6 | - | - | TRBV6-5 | CASSYGEGDNSPLHF | TGTGCCAGCAGTTACGGGGAAGGGGATAATTCACCCCTCCACTTT
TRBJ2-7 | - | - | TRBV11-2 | CASSLDNARYF | TGTGCCAGCAGCTTAGACAACGCCAGGTACTTC
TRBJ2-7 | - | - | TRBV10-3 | CAISESPDSYEQYF | TGTGCCATCAGTGAGTCCCCGGACAGCTACGAGCAGTACTTC
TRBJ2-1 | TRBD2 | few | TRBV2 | CAIVTSGGDDEQFF | TGTGCCATCGTGACTAGCGGGGGGGACGATGAGCAGTTCTTC
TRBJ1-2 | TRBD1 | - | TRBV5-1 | CASSYTGVGGGYTF | TGCGCCAGCAGCTACACAGGGGTAGGCGGTGGCTACACCTTC
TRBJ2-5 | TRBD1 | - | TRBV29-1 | CSVDVFSGGKGTQYF | TGCAGCGTTGATGTGTTTTCAGGGGGCAAGGGGACCCAGTACTTC
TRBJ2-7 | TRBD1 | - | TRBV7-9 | CASSQDRRQGYYEQYF | TGTGCCAGCAGCCAGGACCGGAGACAGGGATACTACGAGCAGTACTTC
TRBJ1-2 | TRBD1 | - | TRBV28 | CASNMFGTGGYTF | TGTGCCAGCAATATGTTCGGGACAGGGGGCTACACCTTC
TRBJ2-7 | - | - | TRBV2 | CASSRFSSYEQYF | TGTGCCAGCAGTAGATTTAGCTCCTACGAGCAGTACTTC
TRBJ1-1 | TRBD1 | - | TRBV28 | CASSSGQGALKTEAFF | TGTGCCAGCAGTTCGGGACAGGGGGCGTTGAAAACTGAAGCTTTCTTT
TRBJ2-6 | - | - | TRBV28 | CASRRPAGGLFSGANVLTF | TGTGCCAGCAGGCGCCCGGCAGGAGGCCTCTTCTCTGGGGCCAACGTCCTGACTTTC